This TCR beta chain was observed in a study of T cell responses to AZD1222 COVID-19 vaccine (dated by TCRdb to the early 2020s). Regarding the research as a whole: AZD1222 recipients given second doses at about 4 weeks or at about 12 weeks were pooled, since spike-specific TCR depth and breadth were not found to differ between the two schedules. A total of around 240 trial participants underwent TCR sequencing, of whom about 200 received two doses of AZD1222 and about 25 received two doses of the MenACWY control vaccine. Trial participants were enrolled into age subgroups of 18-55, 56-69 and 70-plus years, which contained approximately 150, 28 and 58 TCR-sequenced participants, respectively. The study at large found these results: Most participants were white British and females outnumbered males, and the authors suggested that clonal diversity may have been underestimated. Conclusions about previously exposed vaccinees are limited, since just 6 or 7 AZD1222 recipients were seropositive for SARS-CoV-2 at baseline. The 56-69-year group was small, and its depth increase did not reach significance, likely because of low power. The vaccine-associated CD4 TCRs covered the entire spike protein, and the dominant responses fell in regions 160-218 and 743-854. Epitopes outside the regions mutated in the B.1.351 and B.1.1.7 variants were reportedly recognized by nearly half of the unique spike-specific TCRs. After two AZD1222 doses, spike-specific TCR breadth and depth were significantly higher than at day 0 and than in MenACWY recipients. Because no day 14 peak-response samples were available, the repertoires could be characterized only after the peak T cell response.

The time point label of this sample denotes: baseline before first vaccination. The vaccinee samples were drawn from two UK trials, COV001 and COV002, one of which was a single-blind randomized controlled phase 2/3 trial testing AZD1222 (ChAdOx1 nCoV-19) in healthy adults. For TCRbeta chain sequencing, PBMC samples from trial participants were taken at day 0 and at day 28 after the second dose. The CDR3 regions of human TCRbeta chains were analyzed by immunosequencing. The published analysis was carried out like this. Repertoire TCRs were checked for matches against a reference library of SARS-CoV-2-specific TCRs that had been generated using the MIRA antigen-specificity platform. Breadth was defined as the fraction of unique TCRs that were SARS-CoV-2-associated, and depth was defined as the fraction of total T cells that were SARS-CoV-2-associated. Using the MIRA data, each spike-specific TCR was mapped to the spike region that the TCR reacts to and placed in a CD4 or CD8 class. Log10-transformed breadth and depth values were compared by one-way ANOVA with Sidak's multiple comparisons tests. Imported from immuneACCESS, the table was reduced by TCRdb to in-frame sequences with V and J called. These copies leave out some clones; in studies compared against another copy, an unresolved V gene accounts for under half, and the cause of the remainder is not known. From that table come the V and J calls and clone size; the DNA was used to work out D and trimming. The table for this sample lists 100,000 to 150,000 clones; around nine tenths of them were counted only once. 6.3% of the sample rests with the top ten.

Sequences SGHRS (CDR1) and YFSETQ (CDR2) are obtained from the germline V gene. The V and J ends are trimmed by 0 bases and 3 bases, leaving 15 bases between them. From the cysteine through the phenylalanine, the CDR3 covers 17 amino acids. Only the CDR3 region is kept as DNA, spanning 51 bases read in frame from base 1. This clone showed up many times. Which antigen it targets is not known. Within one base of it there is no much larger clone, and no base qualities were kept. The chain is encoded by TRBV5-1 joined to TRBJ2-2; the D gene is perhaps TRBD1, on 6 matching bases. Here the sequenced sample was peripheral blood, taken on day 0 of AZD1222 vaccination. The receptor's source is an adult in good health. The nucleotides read TGCGCCAGCAGCTTGGACCACGAGGGGGATGACACCGGGGAGCTGTTTTTT. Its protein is CASSLDHEGDDTGELFF.